The 13 T cell receptor beta chains reported below all come from one sample, sequenced in a study of blood T cell repertoires in COVID-19. Repertoires were generated with immunoSEQ multiplex PCR, while TCRdb's copy carries only in-frame clones and drops some. The data show approximately 400,000 clones, with around 86% seen just once and about 5% held by the top ten. The sequenced sample consisted of PBMCs or T cells enriched from blood (not recorded which). The receptors come from a woman aged 45-60 years who had recovered from COVID-19.

V gene TRBV9 combines with J gene TRBJ1-2; D possibly corresponds to TRBD1 (6 bases). The germline gives CDR1 SGDLS, CDR2 YYNGEE. The CDR3 is 15 amino acids. Deletions cut 4 bases from V and 0 bases from J, with 13 bases between. CDR3 DNA: TGTGCCAGCAGCCCTGGCGGACAGTCTAACTATGGCTACACCTTC. Amino acids: CASSPGGQSNYGYTF. Based on the CDR3 plus reference TRBV9 and TRBJ1-2, the full variable domain is DSGVTQTPKHLITATGQRVTLRCSPRSGDLSVYWYQQSLDQGLQFLIQYYNGEERAKGNILERFSAQQFPDLHSELNLSSLELGDSALYFCASSPGGQSNYGYTFGSGTRLTVV.

The chain joins TRBV19 to TRBJ2-5; TRBD1 agrees at 9 bases. The germline V gene encodes CDR1 LNHDA and CDR2 SQIVND (reference sequence). Trimming took 5 bases from V and 2 from J; bases not matched to a gene: 6. The CDR3 covers 15 residues. CDR3 in amino acids: CASSSPGQGQETQYF. The CDR3 DNA follows: TGTGCCAGTAGTTCTCCGGGACAGGGTCAAGAGACCCAGTACTTC.

The gene calls are TRBV7-3 and TRBJ2-5; 7 bases line up with TRBD2. The V gene end was trimmed by 5 bases and the J gene end by 0 bases; junction bases not matched to a gene: 9. Germline values: CDR1 SGHTA, CDR2 FQGTGA. This CDR3 comprises 16 residues. In DNA, the CDR3 is TGTGCCAGCAGCCCAAACGCGCGGGAGCACCAAGAGACCCAGTACTTC. The encoded protein is CASSPNAREHQETQYF.

The CDR3 DNA reads TGTGCCAGCCGCGCCCGCGCGGGCGGGAGTTCCTACGAGCAGTACTTC. Its translation is CASRARAGGSSYEQYF. This sequence joins TRBV7-3 and TRBJ2-7, with 7 nucleotides matching TRBD2. Germline V lookup: CDR1 SGHTA, CDR2 FQGTGA. J gave up 1 base and V 8 bases, and 14 bases lay outside the gene matches. CDR3 length equals 16 residues.

V gene TRBV12-3 or TRBV12-4 combines with J gene TRBJ2-3; no definite D call. Trimming left V 4 bases short and J 5 bases short, with 10 bases between. The CDR3 length is 13 residues. The CDR3 region has the DNA TGTGCCAGCAGTTCCCTCTCAGAAGATACGCAGTATTTT. Its translation: CASSSLSEDTQYF.

V gene TRBV6-5 combines with J gene TRBJ1-1; maybe TRBD1 (5 bases). The length of the CDR3 is 15 residues. Germline assignment: CDR1 MNHEY and CDR2 SVGAGI. V was cut by 10 bases and J by 1 base, with 19 bases left in between. CDR3 loop: CATLLWGDPNTEAFF. The CDR3 DNA sequence: TGTGCCACCCTTTTGTGGGGGGACCCGAACACTGAAGCTTTCTTT.

The V gene is TRBV27, the J gene TRBJ1-3; maybe TRBD1 (5 bases). The germline V gene encodes CDR1 MNHEY and CDR2 SMNVEV (reference sequence). CDR3 length: 14 residues. The germline V and J ends were trimmed by 4 bases and 1 base, with 8 bases remaining between them. CDR3 DNA sequence: TGTGCCAGCAGTTACAGGTTTTCTGGAAACACCATATATTTT. Translating gives CASSYRFSGNTIYF.

J is TRBJ2-3 and V is TRBV7-2; D uncertain. CDR3 size: 14 residues. Trimming shortened V by 3 bases and J by 6 bases, and 13 bases separated the two germline ends. The germline V gene has CDR1 SGHTA and CDR2 FQGNSA. The CDR3 is CASSLSLPADTQYF. CDR3 coding DNA: TGTGCCAGCAGCTTGAGTCTACCCGCGGATACGCAGTATTTT.

J is TRBJ1-1 and V is TRBV2; D gene uncertain. CDR3 size: 12 residues. From germline, CDR1 is SNHLY and CDR2 FYNNEI. Trimming removed 3 bases from V and 6 bases from J, with 8 bases in between. The CDR3 nucleotides are TGTGCCAGCAGTGAGGGAGGGTCTGAAGCTTTCTTT. Translated, it gives CASSEGGSEAFF.

The chain links TRBV18 to TRBJ2-1; maybe TRBD1 (5 bases). The V and J ends lost 5 bases and 5 bases respectively, with 16 bases between them. Germline assignment: CDR1 KGHSH and CDR2 LQKENI. The CDR3 sequence is 15 residues long. The CDR3 bases are TGTGCCAGCTCAGCCAGGGTCGCCGCGAACAATGAGCAGTTCTTC. It encodes CASSARVAANNEQFF.

The chain carries TRBV4-3 and TRBJ1-1; weak D call: TRBD1 (5 bases). V lost 0 bases, J lost 7 bases, and 18 bases lay in between. This CDR3 is built from 16 residues. Germline lookup yields CDR1 LGHNA and CDR2 YSLEER. The CDR3 bases are TGCGCCAGCAGCCAAGAAACAGGTGCGACCTCGTATGAAGCTTTCTTT. Its protein product is CASSQETGATSYEAFF.

The chain links TRBV3-1 (or the pseudogene TRBV3-2) to TRBJ1-2, with D perhaps TRBD1 (5 bases). CDR1 LGHDT and CDR2 YNNKEL come from the germline V gene (reference sequence). Trimming took 3 bases from V and 8 from J, leaving 10 bases between them. The CDR3 has 12 amino acids. The CDR3 nucleotides read TGTGCCAGCAGCCATAGACAGCTCGGCTACACCTTC. The encoded protein is CASSHRQLGYTF.

CDR3 region: CASSVGHPQETQYF. The CDR3 DNA reads as TGTGCCAGCAGCGTAGGGCACCCCCAAGAGACCCAGTACTTC. This chain joins TRBV9 and TRBJ2-5; D remains ambiguous. CDR3 length equals 14 residues. Germline V gives CDR1 SGDLS, CDR2 YYNGEE. With 0 bases removed from V and 1 base from J, the gap between germline ends came to 7 bases.